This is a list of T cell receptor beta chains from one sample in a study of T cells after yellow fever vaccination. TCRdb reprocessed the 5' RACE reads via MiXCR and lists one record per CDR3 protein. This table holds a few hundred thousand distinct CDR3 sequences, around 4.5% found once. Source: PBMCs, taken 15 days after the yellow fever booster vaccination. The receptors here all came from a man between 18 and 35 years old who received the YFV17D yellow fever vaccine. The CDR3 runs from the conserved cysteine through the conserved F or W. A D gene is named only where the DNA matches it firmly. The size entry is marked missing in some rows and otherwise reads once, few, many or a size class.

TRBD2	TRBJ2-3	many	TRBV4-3	CASSQDTTRGADTQYF	TGCGCCAGCAGCCAAGATACTACGCGGGGGGCAGATACGCAGTATTTT
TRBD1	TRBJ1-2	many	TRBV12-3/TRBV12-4	CASRGTGLDYGYTF	TGTGCCAGCAGGGGGACAGGGCTTGACTATGGCTACACCTTC
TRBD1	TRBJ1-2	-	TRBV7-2	CASSPEGTGSGYTF	TGTGCCAGCAGCCCGGAGGGGACAGGGAGTGGCTACACCTTC
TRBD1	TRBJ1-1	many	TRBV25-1	CASSEYGGQAREAFF	TGTGCCAGCAGTGAATATGGAGGACAGGCGCGTGAAGCTTTCTTT
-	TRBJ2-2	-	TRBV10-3	CAISATSRTNTGELFF	TGTGCCATCAGTGCCACCTCGAGAACGAACACCGGGGAGCTGTTTTTT
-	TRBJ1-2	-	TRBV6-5	CASSYMGGGYGYTF	TGTGCCAGCAGTTACATGGGAGGGGGGTATGGCTACACCTTC
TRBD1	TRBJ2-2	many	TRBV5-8	CASSSTRWTGHTGELFF	TGTGCCAGCAGCTCGACCCGATGGACAGGTCACACCGGGGAGCTGTTTTTT
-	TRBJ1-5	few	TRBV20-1	CSARSYSNQPQHF	TGCAGTGCTAGGAGTTATAGCAATCAGCCCCAGCATTTT
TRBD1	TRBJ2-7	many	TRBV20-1	CSARSQGSSYEQYF	TGCAGTGCTAGGTCACAGGGGAGCTCCTACGAGCAGTACTTC
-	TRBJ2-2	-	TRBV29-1	CSGRGQNTGELFF	TGCAGCGGACGTGGACAGAACACCGGGGAGCTGTTTTTT
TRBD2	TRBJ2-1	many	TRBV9	CASSSRSGGEFF	TGTGCCAGCAGCTCTAGGAGCGGGGGTGAGTTCTTC
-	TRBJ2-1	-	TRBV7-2	CASSPGWGSNYNEQFF	TGTGCCAGCAGCCCCGGCTGGGGGTCTAACTACAATGAGCAGTTCTTC
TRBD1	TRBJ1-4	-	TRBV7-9	CASSQSGDSEKLFF	TGTGCCAGCAGCCAAAGTGGGGACAGTGAAAAACTGTTTTTT
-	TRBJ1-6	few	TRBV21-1	CASSNNRGHFSLLSSPLHF	TGTGCCAGCAGCAACAACAGGGGGCATTTCTCCTTACTGTCTTCACCCCTCCACTTT
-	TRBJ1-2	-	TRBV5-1	CASSLAAGAKSGYTF	TGCGCCAGCAGCTTGGCCGCCGGGGCTAAGAGTGGCTACACCTTC
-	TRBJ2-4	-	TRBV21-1	CASSKDGQGTTLRAKNIQYF	TGTGCCAGCAGCAAAGATGGACAGGGAACTACCCTAAGAGCCAAAAACATTCAGTACTTC
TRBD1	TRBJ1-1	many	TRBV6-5	CASSATGQGNTEAFF	TGTGCCAGCAGTGCTACGGGACAGGGAAACACTGAAGCTTTCTTT
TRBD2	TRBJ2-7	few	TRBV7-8	CASSLRAGAYEQYF	TGTGCCAGCAGCTTACGAGCGGGGGCCTACGAGCAGTACTTC